One T cell receptor (beta chain) is described in this entry. The source of the sample is a study of T cell changes during pregnancy in multiple sclerosis. The repertoire was sequenced with immunoSEQ multiplex PCR; TCRdb's copy has only in-frame clones and lacks some. The sample holds 12,000 or so clones, roughly 84% seen once. Trimming pared 6 bases from V and 5 bases from J, leaving 20 bases between. This CDR3 comprises 15 residues. Germline V gene lookup returns CDR1 MNHEY and CDR2 SVGAGI. The starting material was CD8+ T cells from peripheral blood mononuclear cells, obtained after pregnancy. V gene TRBV6-5 combines with J gene TRBJ2-7, with a tentative D call TRBD1 (6 bases). The source of this sequence is a female donor in good health, enrolled as a control in a pregnancy study. CDR3 sequence reads: CASSLSVGRGHEQYF. In DNA form, the CDR3 reads TGTGCCAGCAGCCTATCGGTCGGCAGGGGCCACGAGCAGTACTTC.